This T cell receptor (beta chain) was sequenced for a study of CD8 T cells in Susac syndrome. Study-level results: Only a relatively small number of individuals were included in the TCR sequencing and HLA analysis.

Details on this clonotype: The antigen is unknown.

CD8+ and CD4+ T cells from blood underwent TCR beta sequencing, which was carried out in a high-throughput format. Bulk CD8+ and CD4+ cells came from magnetic negative isolation; CD8+ TEMRA by FACS. RNA in amounts of about 0.5 to 1 ug was reverse transcribed with random hexamers. Amplification of TCR beta CDR3 was carried out by immunoSEQ multiplex PCR, which covered 54 Vbeta and 13 Jbeta segments. In TCRdb, the immunoSEQ multiplex PCR reads were re-called with MiXCR into one record per CDR3 protein. The profile covers a few hundred thousand distinct CDR3 sequences, with 75% to 90% appearing a single time and about 0.12% taken by the ten largest. Trimming cost V 0 bases and J 0 bases, with 6 bases left between them. Germline CDR1 and CDR2: LNHNV and YYDKDF (reference sequence). CDR3 length: 15 amino acids.

This sequence was found in a human donor with multiple sclerosis. The chain employs TRBV15 and TRBJ1-3, with D unclear. Sequencing was carried out using CD8+ T cells from PBMCs. CDR3 protein: CATSRDSSSGNTIYF. The CDR3 region has the DNA TGTGCCACCAGCAGAGATTCATCCTCTGGAAACACCATATATTTT.